These 22 T cell receptor beta chains came from one sample sequenced in a study of Ad26.COV2.S vaccination and SARS-CoV-2 variants. The repertoire was sequenced with immunoSEQ multiplex PCR; TCRdb's copy has only in-frame clones and lacks some. Counted here are some 320,000 clones, around 83% occurring once; the ten biggest clones make up less than 2%. Treatment here: 19 received Ad26.COV2.S at low or high dose, single or two shots; roughly five received placebo; per-sample allocation not given. Following the first vaccine or placebo injection, samples were taken on day 63. This sample comprised peripheral blood, obtained in a trial of Ad26.COV2.S vaccine versus placebo. These receptors came from a person aged 18 to 59 who received the Ad26.COV2.S COVID-19 vaccine or a placebo.

This sequence joins TRBV30 and TRBJ2-2; a weak D match, TRBD1 (6 bases). The CDR3 is 15 residues long. Trimming shortened V by 0 bases and J by 4 bases, and 12 bases separated the two germline ends. Germline CDR1 and CDR2: GTSNPN and SVGIG (reference sequence). CDR3 sequence reads: CAWSVGRQVTGELFF. DNA of the CDR3: TGTGCCTGGAGTGTGGGACGACAGGTCACCGGGGAGCTGTTTTTT.

This clone was recorded a few times. The CDR3 loop is CASSGGGAGEQYF. In nucleotides, the CDR3 is TGTGCCAGCAGCGGCGGGGGGGCCGGCGAGCAGTACTTC. This chain uses TRBV7-2 with TRBJ2-7; 9 positions match TRBD2. V gave up 5 bases and J gave up 6 bases; unmatched junction bases: 5. The CDR3 runs 13 residues. The germline V gene encodes CDR1 SGHTA and CDR2 FQGNSA.

The CDR3: CASSVDRVGEKLFF. DNA of the CDR3: TGTGCCAGCAGCGTGGACAGGGTCGGGGAAAAACTGTTTTTT. This chain joins TRBV5-5 and TRBJ1-4; TRBD1 matches at 8 bases. Unmatched junction bases numbered 7, after V lost 4 bases and J lost 8 bases. The CDR3 is 14 amino acids. The germline CDR1 and CDR2 sequences are SGHKS and YYEKEE (reference sequence). Filled out from reference TRBV5-5 and TRBJ1-4, the complete variable domain reads DAGVTQSPTHLIKTRGQQVTLRCSPISGHKSVSWYQQVLGQGPQFIFQYYEKEERGRGNFPDRFSARQFPNYSSELNVNALLLGDSALYLCASSVDRVGEKLFFGSGTQLSVL.

The chain uses TRBV3-1 (or the pseudogene TRBV3-2) and TRBJ2-3; TRBD2 aligns across 7 bases. CDR1 is LGHDT and CDR2 is YNNKEL in the germline V gene (reference sequence). With 5 bases clipped from V and 6 bases from J, the junction kept 8 bases outside the gene matches. This CDR3 region has 14 residues. As DNA, the CDR3 is TGTGCCAGCAGCTTTGGACTAGGAGCGGATACGCAGTATTTT. The encoded protein is CASSFGLGADTQYF.

The CDR3 sequence is CASSRSYNEQFF. The DNA of the CDR3 is TGTGCCAGCAGCCGATCATACAATGAGCAGTTCTTC. The chain is built from TRBV9 and TRBJ2-1; D uncertain. The CDR3 totals 12 residues. Per germline, CDR1 SGDLS and CDR2 YYNGEE. Between the trimmed V and J ends, which lost 4 bases and 4 bases, there was a span of 6 bases.

The sample holds one count of this clone. The rearrangement joins TRBV19 to TRBJ1-1; D gene ambiguous. The CDR3 has 17 amino acids. The germline V gene encodes CDR1 LNHDA and CDR2 SQIVND (reference sequence). Deletions cut 6 bases from V and 0 bases from J, with 20 bases between. The CDR3 DNA is TGTGCCAGTAGGCCGGTTGCTGGGTCCTCAATGAACACTGAAGCTTTCTTT. Translation: CASRPVAGSSMNTEAFF.

V and J are TRBV19 and TRBJ2-3; TRBD2 aligns across 9 bases. Germline assignment: CDR1 LNHDA and CDR2 SQIVND (reference sequence). V lost 8 bases and J lost 2; bases outside the gene matches: 11. This CDR3 is 16 amino acids long. CDR3 sequence: CASGGRLAGPTDTQYF. The CDR3 coding sequence is TGTGCCAGTGGTGGACGGCTAGCGGGGCCCACAGATACGCAGTATTTT.

This sequence joins TRBV4-3 and TRBJ1-1; possible D gene TRBD1, 5 bases. V shed 4 bases and J shed 5 bases, with 14 bases lying between them. The CDR3 covers 14 residues. Germline CDR1 and CDR2: LGHNA and YSLEER. The CDR3 here is CASSRGREGTEAFF. The CDR3 DNA is TGCGCCAGCAGCCGGGGCAGGGAAGGGACTGAAGCTTTCTTT.

This chain links TRBV30 with TRBJ2-3, with D unclear. V was shortened by 8 bases and J by 1 base, with 22 bases between the two germline ends. Germline CDR1 GTSNPN, CDR2 SVGIG (reference sequence). This CDR3 comprises 16 residues. Written as DNA, the CDR3 is TGTGCCCCTCGATCTTCCATCCGAGTGGGCACAGATACGCAGTATTTT. This gives the protein CAPRSSIRVGTDTQYF.

In nucleotides, the CDR3 is TGTGCCAGCGACCTGTACCAAGAGACCCAGTACTTC. Its translation is CASDLYQETQYF. This sequence joins TRBV6-5 and TRBJ2-5, with no clear D. This CDR3 is 12 amino acids long. CDR1 and CDR2 (germline): MNHEY, SVGAGI. Trimming removed 8 bases at V and 0 bases at J, with 7 bases between.

The chain employs TRBV4-2 and TRBJ2-5, with 9 positions matching TRBD2. The V gene end was trimmed by 2 bases and the J gene end by 4 bases; junction bases not matched to a gene: 8. The length of the CDR3 is 16 residues. Germline V gene lookup returns CDR1 LGHNA and CDR2 YNFKEQ. Here the CDR3 DNA reads TGTGCCAGCAGCCAATGGAGCGGGGGGCGGGGAGAGACCCAGTACTTC. Protein: CASSQWSGGRGETQYF.

The chain employs TRBV19 and TRBJ1-1; D unclear. Per the germline V gene, CDR1 is LNHDA and CDR2 is SQIVND (reference sequence). V shed 4 bases and J shed 11 bases, with 17 bases lying between them. This CDR3 is built from 13 residues. The CDR3: CASSTLKRSVAFF. The CDR3 bases are TGTGCCAGTAGTACGTTGAAGAGGAGTGTGGCTTTCTTT. Supplemented by reference TRBV19 and TRBJ1-1, the full variable domain reads DGGITQSPKYLFRKEGQNVTLSCEQNLNHDAMYWYRQDPGQGLRLIYYSQIVNDFQKGDIAEGYSVSREKKESFPLTVTSAQKNPTAFYLCASSTLKRSVAFFGQGTRLTVV.

This clone has just one count. This sequence joins TRBV6-6 and TRBJ1-2; 7 bases map to TRBD1. CDR1 and CDR2 (germline): MNHNY, SVGAGI (reference sequence). The junction had 7 bases not matched to a gene; V was cut back by 5 bases and J by 4 bases. The CDR3 runs 14 residues. As DNA, the CDR3 is TGTGCCAGCAGTCCCCCGGACAGGCTCTATGGCTACACCTTC. It specifies CASSPPDRLYGYTF.

The V and J genes are TRBV7-2 and TRBJ2-7; D may be TRBD2 (5 bases). V lost 8 bases and J lost 2, with 16 bases in between. Germline V CDR1 and CDR2: SGHTA, FQGNSA. This CDR3 is 14 amino acids long. This chain's CDR3 is CASRTGILTYEQYF. CDR3 DNA sequence: TGTGCCAGCCGAACCGGGATCCTAACCTACGAGCAGTACTTC.

The V call is TRBV5-4, the J call TRBJ1-6; possibly TRBD1 for D (6 bases). Trimming pared 2 bases from V and 9 bases from J, leaving 12 bases between. The CDR3 runs 14 residues. The germline CDR1 and CDR2 sequences are SGHNT and YYREEE (reference sequence). Here the CDR3 reads CASSLGGAGSPLHF. DNA for the CDR3: TGTGCCAGCAGCTTAGGGGGTGCGGGTTCACCCCTCCACTTT. The full variable domain, completed using reference TRBV5-4 and TRBJ1-6, is ETGVTQSPTHLIKTRGQQVTLRCSSQSGHNTVSWYQQALGQGPQFIFQYYREEENGRGNFPPRFSGLQFPNYSSELNVNALELDDSALYLCASSLGGAGSPLHFGNGTRLTVT.

The chain recombines TRBV30 with TRBJ1-3, with D possibly being TRBD1 (5 bases). Trimming took off 2 bases at V and 0 bases at J, with 8 bases between the two ends. The CDR3 is 14 residues long. CDR1 is GTSNPN and CDR2 is SVGIG in the germline V gene (reference sequence). The CDR3 nucleotides read TGTGCCTGGAGTACAGGCGCCTCTGGAAACACCATATATTTT. This encodes CAWSTGASGNTIYF.

There are many counts of this clone. The chain has TRBV7-8 and TRBJ2-1; 7 bases are a match to TRBD2. Germline CDR1 is SGHVS and CDR2 is FQNEAQ. There are 15 residues in the CDR3. J gave up 0 bases and V 3 bases, and 2 bases lay outside the gene matches. The CDR3 DNA reads as TGTGCCAGCAGCTTCAGCGGGGTCTCCTACAATGAGCAGTTCTTC. It codes for CASSFSGVSYNEQFF.

J is TRBJ1-3 and V is TRBV12-5; 7 bases agree with TRBD1. CDR1 is LGHNT, CDR2 FRNRAP, per germline. CDR3 length equals 14 residues. Trimming took 6 bases from V and 2 from J; bases not matched to a gene: 4. The CDR3 DNA reads as TGTGCTAGTGGCGCGACAGGGACTGGAAACACCATATATTTT. Translation gives CASGATGTGNTIYF.

J is TRBJ2-1 and V is TRBV7-2; D remains ambiguous. V was clipped by 7 bases and J by 9 bases, with 19 bases between them. This CDR3 region has 14 residues. Germline CDR1 SGHTA, CDR2 FQGNSA. The CDR3 loop is CASTPPSTRAEQFF. The CDR3 DNA sequence: TGTGCCAGCACCCCGCCCTCAACTCGCGCTGAGCAGTTCTTC.

The chain joins TRBV7-2 to TRBJ2-3; no clear D gene. This CDR3 has 13 residues. V lost 1 base to trimming and J lost 8 bases, with 10 bases between them. Germline lookup yields CDR1 SGHTA and CDR2 FQGNSA. The CDR3 is CASSLGSEGTQYF. CDR3 nucleotides: TGTGCCAGCAGCTTAGGGTCGGAAGGTACGCAGTATTTT.

With regard to this clone: In the same sample, other DNA sequences code for this CDR3. The rearrangement joins TRBV5-1 to TRBJ2-5; 7 bases match TRBD1. The V and J ends lost 0 bases and 1 base, in that order; junction bases with no gene match: 0. The CDR3 is made up of 14 amino acids. Germline V CDR1 and CDR2: SGHRS, YFSETQ. The chain's CDR3 is CASSLGDSQETQYF. As DNA, the CDR3 is TGCGCCAGCAGCTTGGGGGACAGCCAAGAGACCCAGTACTTC.

This clone has just one count. The chain has TRBV19 and TRBJ2-3, with 8 nucleotides matching TRBD1. Trimming removed 6 bases from V and 6 bases from J; junction bases left unmatched: 5. The length of the CDR3 is 13 residues. CDR1 is LNHDA and CDR2 is SQIVND in the germline V gene (reference sequence). The CDR3 spells CASRNDRGDTQYF. For the CDR3, the DNA is TGTGCCAGTAGAAATGACAGGGGCGATACGCAGTATTTT.